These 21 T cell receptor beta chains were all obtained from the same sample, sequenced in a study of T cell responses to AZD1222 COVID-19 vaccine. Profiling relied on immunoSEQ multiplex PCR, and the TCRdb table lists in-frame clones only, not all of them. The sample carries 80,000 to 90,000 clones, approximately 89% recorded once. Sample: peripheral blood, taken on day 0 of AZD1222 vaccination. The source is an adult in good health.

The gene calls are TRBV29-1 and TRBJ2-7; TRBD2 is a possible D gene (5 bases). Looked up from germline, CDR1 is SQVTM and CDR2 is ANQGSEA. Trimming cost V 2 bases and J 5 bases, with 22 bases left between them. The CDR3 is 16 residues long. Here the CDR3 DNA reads TGCAGCGTTGAAAAGTCAGGTGGGCCTCCGGGGAACGAGCAGTACTTC. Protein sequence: CSVEKSGGPPGNEQYF.

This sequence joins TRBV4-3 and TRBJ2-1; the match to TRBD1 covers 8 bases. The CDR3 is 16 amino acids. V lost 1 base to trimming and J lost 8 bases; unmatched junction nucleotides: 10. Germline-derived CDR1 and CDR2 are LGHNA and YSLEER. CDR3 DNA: TGCGCCAGCAGCCAAGTTACCGGGACAGGAGTATATGAGCAGTTCTTC. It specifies CASSQVTGTGVYEQFF.

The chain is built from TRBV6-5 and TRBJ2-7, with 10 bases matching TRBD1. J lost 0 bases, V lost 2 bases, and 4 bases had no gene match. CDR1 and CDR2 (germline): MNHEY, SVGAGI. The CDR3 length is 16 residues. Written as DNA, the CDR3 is TGTGCCAGCAGTTACAGGGGACAGGGGTTCTCCTACGAGCAGTACTTC. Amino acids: CASSYRGQGFSYEQYF.

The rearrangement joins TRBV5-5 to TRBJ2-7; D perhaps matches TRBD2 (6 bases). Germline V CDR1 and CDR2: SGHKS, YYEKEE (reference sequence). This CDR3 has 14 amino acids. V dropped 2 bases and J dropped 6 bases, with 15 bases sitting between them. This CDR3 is CASSFILGGGEQYF. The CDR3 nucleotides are TGTGCCAGCAGCTTTATTTTGGGGGGTGGCGAGCAGTACTTC.

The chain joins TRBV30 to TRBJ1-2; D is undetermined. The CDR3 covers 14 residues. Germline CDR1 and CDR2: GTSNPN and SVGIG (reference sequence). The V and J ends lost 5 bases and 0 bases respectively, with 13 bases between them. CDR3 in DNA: TGTGCCTGGGCCCCGCGTACAGCTAACTATGGCTACACCTTC. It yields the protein CAWAPRTANYGYTF.

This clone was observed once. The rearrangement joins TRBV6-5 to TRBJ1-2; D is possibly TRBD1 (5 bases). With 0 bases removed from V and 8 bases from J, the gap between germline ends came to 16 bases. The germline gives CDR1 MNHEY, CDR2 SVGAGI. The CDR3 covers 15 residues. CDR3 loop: CASSYSTVGLGGYTF. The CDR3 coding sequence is TGTGCCAGCAGTTACTCGACCGTGGGGCTCGGCGGCTACACCTTC.

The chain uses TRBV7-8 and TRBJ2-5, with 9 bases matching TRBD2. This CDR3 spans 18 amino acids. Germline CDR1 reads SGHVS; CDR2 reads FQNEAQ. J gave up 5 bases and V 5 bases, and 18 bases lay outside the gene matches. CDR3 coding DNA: TGTGCCAGCAGCAAGGGGGCGACTAGCGGCCTCCCTCGGGAGACCCAGTACTTC. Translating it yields CASSKGATSGLPRETQYF.

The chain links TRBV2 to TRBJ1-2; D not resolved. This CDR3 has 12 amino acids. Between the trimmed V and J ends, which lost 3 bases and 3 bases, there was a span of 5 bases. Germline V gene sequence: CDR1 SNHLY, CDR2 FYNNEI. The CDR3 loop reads CASSDFYYGYTF. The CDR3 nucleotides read TGTGCCAGCAGTGACTTCTACTATGGCTACACCTTC.

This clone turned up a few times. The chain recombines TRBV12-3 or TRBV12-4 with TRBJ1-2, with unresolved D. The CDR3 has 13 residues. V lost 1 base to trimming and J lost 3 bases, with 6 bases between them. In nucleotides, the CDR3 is TGTGCCAGCAGTTTAGGGGCGGACTATGGCTACACCTTC. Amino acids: CASSLGADYGYTF.

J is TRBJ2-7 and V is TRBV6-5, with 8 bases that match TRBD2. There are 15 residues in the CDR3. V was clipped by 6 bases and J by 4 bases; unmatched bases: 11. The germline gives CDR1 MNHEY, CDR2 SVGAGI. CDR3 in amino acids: CASRRTSGSNYEQYF. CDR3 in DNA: TGTGCCAGCAGGCGTACCAGCGGGAGTAATTACGAGCAGTACTTC.

Here the CDR3 reads CATSDPGQGAADTQYF. In DNA form, the CDR3 reads TGTGCCACCAGTGACCCAGGACAGGGGGCTGCAGATACGCAGTATTTT. This rearrangement joins TRBV24-1 to TRBJ2-3; 11 bases are a match to TRBD1. The CDR3 loop spans 16 amino acids. The germline gives CDR1 KGHDR, CDR2 SFDVKD. V shed 4 bases, J shed 4 bases, and the junction held 6 bases outside the gene matches.

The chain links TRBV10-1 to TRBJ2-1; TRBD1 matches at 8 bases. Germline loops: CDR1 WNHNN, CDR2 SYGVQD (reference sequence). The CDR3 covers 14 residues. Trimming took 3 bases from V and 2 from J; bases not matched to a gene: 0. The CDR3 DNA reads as TGCGCCAGCAGTGAACAGGGGGCCTACAATGAGCAGTTCTTC. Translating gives CASSEQGAYNEQFF.

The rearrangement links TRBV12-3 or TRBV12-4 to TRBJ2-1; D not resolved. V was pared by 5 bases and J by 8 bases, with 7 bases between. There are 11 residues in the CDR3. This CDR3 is CASSVVYEQFF. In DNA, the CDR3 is TGTGCCAGCAGTGTAGTTTATGAGCAGTTCTTC.

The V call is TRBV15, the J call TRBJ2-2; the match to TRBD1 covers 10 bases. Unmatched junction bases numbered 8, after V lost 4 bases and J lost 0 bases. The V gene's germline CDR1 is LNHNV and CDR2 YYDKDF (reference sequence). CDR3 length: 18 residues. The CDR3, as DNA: TGTGCCACCAGCATCCCGCCGGGACAGGGGACGAACACCGGGGAGCTGTTTTTT. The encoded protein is CATSIPPGQGTNTGELFF.

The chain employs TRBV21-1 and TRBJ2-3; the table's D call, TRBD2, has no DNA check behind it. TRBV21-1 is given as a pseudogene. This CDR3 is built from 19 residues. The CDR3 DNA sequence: TGTGCCAGCAGCAAAGGGGTTTGGACTAGCGGGAGGGCGGTAGATACGCAGTATTTT. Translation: CASSKGVWTSGRAVDTQYF.

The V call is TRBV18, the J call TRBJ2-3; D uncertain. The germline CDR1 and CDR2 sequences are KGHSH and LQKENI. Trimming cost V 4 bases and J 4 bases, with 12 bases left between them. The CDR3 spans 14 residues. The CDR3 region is CASSLLLGADTQYF. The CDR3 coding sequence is TGTGCCAGCTCACTTTTATTAGGTGCAGATACGCAGTATTTT.

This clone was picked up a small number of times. For the CDR3, the DNA is TGCAGTGCTAGGTTAACCGATGAGCAGTTCTTC. As protein: CSARLTDEQFF. This chain connects TRBV20-1 to TRBJ2-1; D is uncertain. The V end was cut by 3 bases, the J end by 8 bases, with 8 bases between. The CDR3 loop spans 11 amino acids. The V gene's germline CDR1 is DFQATT and CDR2 SNEGSKA (reference sequence).

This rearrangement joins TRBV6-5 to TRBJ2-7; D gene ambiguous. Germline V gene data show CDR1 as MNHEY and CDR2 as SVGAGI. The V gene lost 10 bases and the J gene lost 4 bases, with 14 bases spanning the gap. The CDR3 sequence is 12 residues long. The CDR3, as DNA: TGTGCCATCGGGCCCTGGGGATACGAGCAGTACTTC. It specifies CAIGPWGYEQYF.

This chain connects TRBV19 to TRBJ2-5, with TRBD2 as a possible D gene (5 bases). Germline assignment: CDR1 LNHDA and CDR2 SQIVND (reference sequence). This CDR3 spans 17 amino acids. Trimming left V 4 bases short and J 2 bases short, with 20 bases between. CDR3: CASSKSRASSRQETQYF. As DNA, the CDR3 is TGTGCCAGTAGTAAGAGTCGGGCTAGCTCGCGACAAGAGACCCAGTACTTC.

The CDR3 here is CASSHPPRDRGLEGELFF. CDR3 DNA sequence: TGTGCCAGCAGCCACCCCCCCCGGGACAGGGGGCTGGAAGGGGAGCTGTTTTTT. The chain employs TRBV3-1 (or the pseudogene TRBV3-2) and TRBJ2-2; 12 bases fit TRBD1. Germline-derived CDR1 and CDR2 are LGHDT and YNNKEL (reference sequence). Trimming took 3 bases from V and 8 from J; bases not matched to a gene: 13. The CDR3 length is 18 residues.

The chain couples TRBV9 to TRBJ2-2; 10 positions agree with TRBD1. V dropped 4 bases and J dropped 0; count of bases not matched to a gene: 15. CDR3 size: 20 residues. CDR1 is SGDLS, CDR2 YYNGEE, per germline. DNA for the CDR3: TGTGCCAGCAGCTTTAGCCTCCGGGACAGGGGAAGCGCGAACACCGGGGAGCTGTTTTTT. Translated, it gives CASSFSLRDRGSANTGELFF.